Listed below are T cell receptor beta chains from one sample, sequenced in a study of blood T cell repertoires in COVID-19. Assay: immunoSEQ multiplex PCR; the TCRdb copy retains only in-frame clones and omits some. Of about 180,000 clones in the sample, roughly 88% were seen once. What was sequenced was peripheral blood. The receptors were sampled from a human donor with active or convalescent COVID-19. The donor label of this sample is uncertain. Both conserved end residues are part of each CDR3. Each record gives: D gene, J gene, V gene, CDR3 DNA, CDR3 protein. The D gene is left open where the match is weak.

>NA|TRBJ2-2|TRBV6-5
TGTGCCAGCAGTTTCAGGGACACCGGGGAGCTGTTTTTT
CASSFRDTGELFF
>TRBD2|TRBJ2-1|TRBV2
TGTGCCATAGACAGGTTGGGCCCCCAGCGGGAGACGGGTCCTGAGCAGTTCTTC
CAIDRLGPQRETGPEQFF
>NA|TRBJ1-2|TRBV6-5
TGTGCCAGCAGGGATCAGGGTTGGGGTGGCTACACCTTC
CASRDQGWGGYTF
>TRBD2|TRBJ2-5|TRBV5-1
TGCGCCAGCAGCTCAATAGCGGGGTCGGGTGAGACCCAGTACTTC
CASSSIAGSGETQYF
>TRBD1|TRBJ1-2|TRBV7-9
TGTGCCAGCAGGCCTACCGGGACAGGGGGCTATGGCTACACCTTC
CASRPTGTGGYGYTF
>TRBD1|TRBJ2-7|TRBV3-1/TRBV3-2
TGTGCCAGCAGCCAAGGTTTCAGGGGGCTTGAGCAGTACTTC
CASSQGFRGLEQYF
>TRBD1|TRBJ1-4|TRBV24-1
TGTGCCACCAGTGATCCGGGACAGGGGGATGAAAAACTGTTTTTT
CATSDPGQGDEKLFF
>NA|TRBJ1-1|TRBV7-2
TGTGCCAGCAGCAGAGACACCGACACTGAAGCTTTCTTT
CASSRDTDTEAFF
>TRBD1|TRBJ1-2|TRBV6-5
TGTGCCAGCAGTTCTACCGGGACAGGGCCCTATGGCTACACCTTC
CASSSTGTGPYGYTF
>TRBD1|TRBJ2-5|TRBV24-1
TGTGCCACCAGTGGCCTAGCACAGGGGATGAGAGAGACCCAGTACTTC
CATSGLAQGMRETQYF
>NA|TRBJ1-4|TRBV3-1/TRBV3-2
TGTGCCAGCAGCCTTCAGACAGCAACTAATGAAAAACTGTTTTTT
CASSLQTATNEKLFF
>NA|TRBJ2-5|TRBV5-1
TGCGCCAGCAGCTTGGGGGGACTGGAGACCCAGTACTTC
CASSLGGLETQYF
>NA|TRBJ2-2|TRBV6-4
TGTGCCAGCAGTGAGCGGGGAGTAGCCGGGGAGCTGTTTTTT
CASSERGVAGELFF
>TRBD2|TRBJ2-1|TRBV4-2
TGTGCCAGCAGCCAGAACGTTATAGCGGGGGGGCAAAATGAGCAGTTCTTC
CASSQNVIAGGQNEQFF
>TRBD1|TRBJ2-2|TRBV5-6
TGTGCCAGCAGCTTGACAGGGGTAGGGGGCGGGGAGCTGTTTTTT
CASSLTGVGGGELFF